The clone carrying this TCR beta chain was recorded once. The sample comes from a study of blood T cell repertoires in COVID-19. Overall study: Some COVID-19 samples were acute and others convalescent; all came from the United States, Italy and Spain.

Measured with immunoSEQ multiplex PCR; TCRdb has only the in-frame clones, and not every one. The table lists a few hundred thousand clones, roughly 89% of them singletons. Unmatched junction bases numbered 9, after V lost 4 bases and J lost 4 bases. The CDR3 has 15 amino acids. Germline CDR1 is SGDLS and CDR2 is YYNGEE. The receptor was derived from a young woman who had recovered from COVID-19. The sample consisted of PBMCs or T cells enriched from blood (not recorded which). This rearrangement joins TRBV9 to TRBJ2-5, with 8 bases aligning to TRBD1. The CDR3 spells CASSLGTGGGETQYF. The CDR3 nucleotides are TGTGCCAGCAGCCTGGGGACAGGCGGAGGAGAGACCCAGTACTTC.